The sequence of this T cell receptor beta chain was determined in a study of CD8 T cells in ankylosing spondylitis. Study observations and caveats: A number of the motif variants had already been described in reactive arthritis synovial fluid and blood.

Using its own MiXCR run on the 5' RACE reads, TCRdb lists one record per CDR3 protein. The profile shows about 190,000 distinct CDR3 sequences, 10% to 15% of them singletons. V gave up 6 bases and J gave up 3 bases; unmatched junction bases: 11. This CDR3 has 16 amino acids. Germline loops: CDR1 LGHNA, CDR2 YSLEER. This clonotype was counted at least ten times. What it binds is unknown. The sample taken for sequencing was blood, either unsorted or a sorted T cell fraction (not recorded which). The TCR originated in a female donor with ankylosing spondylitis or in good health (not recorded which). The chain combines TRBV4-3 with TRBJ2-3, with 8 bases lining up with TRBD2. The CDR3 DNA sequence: TGCGCCAGCAGTCCCGTAGCGGGGCGCGGAACAGATACGCAGTATTTT. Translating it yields CASSPVAGRGTDTQYF.